Detailed here is one T cell receptor beta chain. As processed by the authors: Quantification of nucleated cells was approximated via reference gene primer amplification. Sequenced by immunoSEQ multiplex PCR; TCRdb stores in-frame clones only, minus some. That table furnishes V, J and clone size, whereas the DNA furnished D and trimming. The sample lists a few hundred thousand clones, about 82% occurring once. This specimen comes from a study of blood T cell repertoires in COVID-19. Looking at the study overall: Some COVID-19 samples were acute and others convalescent; all came from the United States, Italy and Spain. Nucleic acid was either cDNA or gDNA, and it came from T cells, B-cell-depleted T cells, or PBMCs.

Trimming cost V 4 bases and J 1 base, with 11 bases left between them. The CDR3 length is 14 residues. Germline CDR1 SGHRS, CDR2 YFSETQ. The rearrangement links TRBV5-1 to TRBJ2-5; D may be TRBD1 (6 bases). This TCR came from a man older than 75 with acute or convalescent COVID-19. Sequencing used peripheral blood. This CDR3 reads CASSPGQPQETQYF. The DNA for the CDR3 is TGCGCCAGCAGCCCAGGACAGCCCCAAGAGACCCAGTACTTC.